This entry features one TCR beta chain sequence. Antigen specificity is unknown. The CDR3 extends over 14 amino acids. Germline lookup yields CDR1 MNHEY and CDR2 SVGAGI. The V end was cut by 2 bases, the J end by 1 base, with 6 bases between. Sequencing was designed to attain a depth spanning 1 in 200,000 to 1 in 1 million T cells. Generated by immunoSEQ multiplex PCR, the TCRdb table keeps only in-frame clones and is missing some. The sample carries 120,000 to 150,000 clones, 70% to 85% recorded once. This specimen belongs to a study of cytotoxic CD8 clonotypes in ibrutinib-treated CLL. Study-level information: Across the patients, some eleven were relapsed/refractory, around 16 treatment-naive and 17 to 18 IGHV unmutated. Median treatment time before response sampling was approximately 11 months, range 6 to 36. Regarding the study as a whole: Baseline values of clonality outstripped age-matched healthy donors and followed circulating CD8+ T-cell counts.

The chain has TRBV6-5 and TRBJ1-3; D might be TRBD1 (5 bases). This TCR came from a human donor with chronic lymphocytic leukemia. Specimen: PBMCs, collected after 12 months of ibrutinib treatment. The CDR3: CASSYRQSGNTIYF. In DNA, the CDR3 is TGTGCCAGCAGTTACAGACAGTCTGGAAACACCATATATTTT.